These 10 T cell receptor beta chains originate from one sample sequenced in a study of T cell repertoires in cytomegalovirus infection. TCRdb analysed the reads with MiXCR anew, one entry per CDR3 protein. The repertoire holds some 500,000 distinct CDR3 sequences, with roughly 34% as singletons. The antigens for these receptors are not known. This sample comprised cultured PBMCs, obtained from culture after CMV antigen stimulation. The receptor source for this set is a human donor in good health (CMV status not recorded). Some clones in this sample may be carry-over from other donors' samples.

This clonotype was observed a few times. One end of the junction is discordant with germline, which a read error may explain. The chain uses TRBV12-5 and TRBJ2-5, with D perhaps matching TRBD1 or TRBD2 (5 bases each). The germline CDR1 and CDR2 sequences are LGHNT and FRNRAP. The CDR3 contains 9 residues. The CDR3 spells CASGPTGAF. CDR3 in DNA: TGTGCTAGTGGCCCGACCGGGGCTTTC.

CDR3 in amino acids: CASSDTSGRGNEQFF. The CDR3 DNA sequence: TGTGCCAGCAGCGATACTAGCGGGAGAGGGAATGAGCAGTTCTTC. The chain employs TRBV5-6 and TRBJ2-1, with 11 nucleotides matching TRBD2. This CDR3 comprises 15 residues. Per the germline V gene, CDR1 is SGHDT and CDR2 is YYEEEE. Unmatched junction bases numbered 7, after V lost 4 bases and J lost 7 bases.

V and J are TRBV7-2 and TRBJ1-1, with D unresolved. V lost 5 bases and J 0 bases, leaving 10 bases between the germline ends. The germline gives CDR1 SGHTA, CDR2 FQGNSA. The length of the CDR3 is 14 residues. The CDR3 loop is CASSVQPMNTEAFF. CDR3 DNA: TGTGCCAGCAGCGTCCAGCCGATGAACACTGAAGCTTTCTTT.

This clonotype occurred once. This chain connects TRBV18 to TRBJ2-1; D uncertain. In germline, CDR1 is KGHSH, CDR2 LQKENI. Trimming took off 5 bases at V and 0 bases at J, with 8 bases between the two ends. This CDR3 is 14 amino acids long. In nucleotides, the CDR3 is TGTGCCAGCTCAACTAAGAGCTCCTACAATGAGCAGTTCTTC. This codes for CASSTKSSYNEQFF.

This clonotype was observed a few times. CDR3 nucleotide sequence: TGTGCCAGCAGCGACGGGACAGACTATGGCTACACCTTC. Its protein product is CASSDGTDYGYTF. V usage is TRBV9 and J usage is TRBJ1-2; 7 bases fit TRBD1. The trim removed 3 bases at V and 3 bases at J, leaving 2 bases unmatched. Germline CDR1 reads SGDLS; CDR2 reads YYNGEE. The CDR3 runs to 13 residues. The variable domain in full, with the rest retrieved from reference TRBV9 and TRBJ1-2, is DSGVTQTPKHLITATGQRVTLRCSPRSGDLSVYWYQQSLDQGLQFLIQYYNGEERAKGNILERFSAQQFPDLHSELNLSSLELGDSALYFCASSDGTDYGYTFGSGTRLTVV.

The rearrangement links TRBV7-6 to TRBJ1-4; 7 bases fit TRBD1. The germline V gene has CDR1 SGHVS and CDR2 FNYEAQ. The CDR3 has 15 residues. J lost 5 bases, V lost 4 bases, and 7 bases had no gene match. CDR3: CASSSGTAGNEKLFF. The CDR3 nucleotides read TGTGCCAGCAGCTCCGGGACAGCCGGGAATGAAAAACTGTTTTTT.

This chain links TRBV18 with TRBJ1-4, with a possible D match to TRBD1 (6 bases). The CDR3 covers 15 residues. Germline assignment: CDR1 KGHSH and CDR2 LQKENI. V lost 6 bases to trimming and J lost 3 bases, with 14 bases between them. The CDR3 loop reads CASSPQGMANEKLFF. The CDR3 DNA follows: TGTGCCAGCTCGCCCCAGGGGATGGCTAATGAAAAACTGTTTTTT.

In its sample, this clonotype was seen a few times. V usage is TRBV20-1 and J usage is TRBJ2-1; 12 bases are a match to TRBD2. CDR3 size: 14 residues. Looked up from germline, CDR1 is DFQATT and CDR2 is SNEGSKA (reference sequence). Trimming removed 5 bases from V and 8 bases from J; junction bases left unmatched: 7. Written as DNA, the CDR3 is TGCAGTGCTGCCTCTAGCGGGAGGGCCTATGAGCAGTTCTTC. Translated: CSAASSGRAYEQFF.

The chain combines TRBV27 with TRBJ2-7; a weak D match, TRBD1 (7 bases). The CDR3 runs to 16 residues. Trimming shortened V by 4 bases and J by 1 base, and 17 bases separated the two germline ends. Germline CDR1 MNHEY, CDR2 SMNVEV (reference sequence). DNA of the CDR3: TGTGCCAGCAGTTCCCGCCCAGGGGGGTATTCCTACGAGCAGTACTTC. Translating gives CASSSRPGGYSYEQYF.

The V gene is TRBV7-6, the J gene TRBJ2-5, with D hard to call. The CDR3 contains 14 residues. V was pared by 3 bases and J by 2 bases, with 10 bases between. CDR1 is SGHVS and CDR2 is FNYEAQ in the germline V gene. The CDR3 region is CASSLNLGQETQYF. CDR3 nucleotides: TGTGCCAGCAGCTTGAATCTGGGTCAAGAGACCCAGTACTTC.